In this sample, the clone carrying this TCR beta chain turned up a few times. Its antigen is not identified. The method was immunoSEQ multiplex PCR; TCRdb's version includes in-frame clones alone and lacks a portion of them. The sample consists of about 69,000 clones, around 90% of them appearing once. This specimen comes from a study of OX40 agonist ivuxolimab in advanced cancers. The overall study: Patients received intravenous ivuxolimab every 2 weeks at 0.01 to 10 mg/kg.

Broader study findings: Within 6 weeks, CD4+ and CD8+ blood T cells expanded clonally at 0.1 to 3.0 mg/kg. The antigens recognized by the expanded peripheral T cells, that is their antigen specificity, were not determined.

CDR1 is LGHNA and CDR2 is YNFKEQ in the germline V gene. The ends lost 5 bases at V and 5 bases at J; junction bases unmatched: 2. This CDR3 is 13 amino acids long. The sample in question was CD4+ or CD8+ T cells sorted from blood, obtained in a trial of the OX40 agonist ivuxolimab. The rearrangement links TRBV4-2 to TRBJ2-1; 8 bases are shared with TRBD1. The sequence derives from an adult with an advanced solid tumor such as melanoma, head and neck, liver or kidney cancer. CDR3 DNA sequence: TGTGCCAGCAGCTGGACAGGGAACAATGAGCAGTTCTTC. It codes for CASSWTGNNEQFF.